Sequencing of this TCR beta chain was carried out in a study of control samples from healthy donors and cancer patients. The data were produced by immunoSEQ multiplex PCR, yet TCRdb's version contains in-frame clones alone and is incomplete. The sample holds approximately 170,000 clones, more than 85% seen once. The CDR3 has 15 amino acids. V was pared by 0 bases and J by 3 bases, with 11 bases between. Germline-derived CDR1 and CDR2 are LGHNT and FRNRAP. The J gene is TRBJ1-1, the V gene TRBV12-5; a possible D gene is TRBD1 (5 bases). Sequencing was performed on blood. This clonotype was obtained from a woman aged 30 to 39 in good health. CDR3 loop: CASGLVYGGDTEAFF. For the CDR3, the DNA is TGTGCTAGTGGTTTGGTCTACGGGGGAGACACTGAAGCTTTCTTT. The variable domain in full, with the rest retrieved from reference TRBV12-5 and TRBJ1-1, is DARVTQTPRHKVTEMGQEVTMRCQPILGHNTVFWYRQTMMQGLELLAYFRNRAPLDDSGMPKDRFSAEMPDATLATLKIQPSEPRDSAVYFCASGLVYGGDTEAFFGQGTRLTVV.